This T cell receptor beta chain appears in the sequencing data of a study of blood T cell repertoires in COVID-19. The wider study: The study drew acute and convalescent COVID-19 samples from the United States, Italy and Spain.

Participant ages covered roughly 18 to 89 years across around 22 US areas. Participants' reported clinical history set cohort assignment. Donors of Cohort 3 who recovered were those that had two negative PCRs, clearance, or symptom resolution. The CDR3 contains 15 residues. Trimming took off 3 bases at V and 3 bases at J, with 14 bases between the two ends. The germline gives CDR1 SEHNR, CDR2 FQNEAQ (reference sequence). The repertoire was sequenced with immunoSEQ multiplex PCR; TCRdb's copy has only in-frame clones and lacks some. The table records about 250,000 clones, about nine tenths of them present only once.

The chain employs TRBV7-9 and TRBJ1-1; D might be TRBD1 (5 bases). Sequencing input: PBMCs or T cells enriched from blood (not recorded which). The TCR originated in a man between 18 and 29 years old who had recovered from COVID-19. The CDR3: CASSLGRGEDTEAFF. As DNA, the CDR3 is TGTGCCAGCAGCTTGGGACGGGGGGAGGACACTGAAGCTTTCTTT.